The 17 T cell receptor beta chains presented below share a single source sample, sequenced in a study of circulating and synovial CD4+ cells in juvenile arthritis. The table came from immunoSEQ multiplex PCR; TCRdb's copy has only in-frame clones and leaves some out. In the table there are some 35,000 clones, roughly 95% of which are singletons. Sequenced: CD4+ T cells from blood. The receptors originated from a human donor with juvenile idiopathic arthritis.

V and J are TRBV10-3 and TRBJ1-4, with D maybe TRBD1 (5 bases). CDR3 size: 14 residues. Germline V gene lookup returns CDR1 ENHRY and CDR2 SYGVKD. The ends were cut back, 10 bases at V and 6 bases at J, with 18 bases in the middle. The CDR3 reads CATLSAAGHEKLFF. CDR3 DNA: TGTGCCACCTTAAGTGCAGCAGGGCATGAAAAACTGTTTTTT.

The rearrangement joins TRBV7-3 to TRBJ2-7; D is undetermined. The germline V gene encodes CDR1 SGHTA and CDR2 FQGTGA. The CDR3 is made up of 11 amino acids. V shed 9 bases and J shed 0 bases, with 6 bases lying between them. CDR3 in amino acids: CASFSSYEQYF. CDR3 bases: TGTGCCAGTTTTAGCTCCTACGAGCAGTACTTC.

The gene calls are TRBV30 and TRBJ1-3, with a tentative D call TRBD1 (5 bases). CDR3 length equals 16 residues. Trimming removed 0 bases at V and 2 bases at J, with 14 bases between. Looked up from germline, CDR1 is GTSNPN and CDR2 is SVGIG (reference sequence). The CDR3 nucleotides are TGTGCCTGGAGTGTAGGGACTGGGGGAGCTGGAAACACCATATATTTT. Amino acids: CAWSVGTGGAGNTIYF. The variable domain in full, completed from reference TRBV30 and TRBJ1-3, reads SQTIHQWPATLVQPVGSPLSLECTVEGTSNPNLYWYRQAAGRGLQLLFYSVGIGQISSEVPQNLSASRPQDRQFILSSKKLLLSDSGFYLCAWSVGTGGAGNTIYFGEGSWLTVV.

J is TRBJ2-7 and V is TRBV9; 9 bases map to TRBD2. The CDR3 covers 15 residues. Trimming at V came to 0 bases and at J to 4 bases, leaving 5 bases not matched to a gene. Germline values: CDR1 SGDLS, CDR2 YYNGEE. CDR3: CASSVATSGPYEQYF. CDR3 in DNA: TGTGCCAGCAGCGTAGCGACTAGCGGACCTTACGAGCAGTACTTC.

This chain joins TRBV5-1 and TRBJ1-1; possible D gene TRBD1, 5 bases. The V end was cut by 5 bases, the J end by 3 bases, with 8 bases between. The V gene's germline CDR1 is SGHRS and CDR2 YFSETQ. This CDR3 is built from 12 residues. CDR3 loop: CASRQGDTEAFF. In nucleotides, the CDR3 is TGCGCCAGCAGGCAGGGTGACACTGAAGCTTTCTTT.

J is TRBJ2-2 and V is TRBV11-3, with 7 bases fitting TRBD1. This CDR3 region has 13 residues. V shed 2 bases, J shed 6 bases, and the junction held 0 bases outside the gene matches. In germline, CDR1 is SGHNT, CDR2 YENEEA. The CDR3 region is CASSLQGAGELFF. CDR3 sequence (DNA): TGTGCCAGCAGCTTACAGGGGGCCGGGGAGCTGTTTTTT.

J is TRBJ1-2 and V is TRBV7-9; 8 nucleotides line up with TRBD1. The CDR3 is 15 residues long. The V gene end was trimmed by 0 bases and the J gene end by 0 bases; junction bases not matched to a gene: 0. Germline V gives CDR1 SEHNR, CDR2 FQNEAQ (reference sequence). The CDR3 protein is CASSLADRANYGYTF. The CDR3 DNA reads TGTGCCAGCAGCTTAGCGGACAGGGCTAACTATGGCTACACCTTC.

Here the CDR3 DNA reads TGTGCCAGCAGTCCCATTCCGGGACAGGGCTACGAGCAGTACTTC. This sequence encodes CASSPIPGQGYEQYF. J is TRBJ2-7 and V is TRBV27, with TRBD1 identical over 9 bases. J was trimmed by 3 bases and V by 5 bases; bases with no gene match: 8. Germline V gives CDR1 MNHEY, CDR2 SMNVEV (reference sequence). The CDR3 extends over 15 amino acids.

This clone was recorded only once. The J gene is TRBJ1-6, the V gene TRBV7-9; 7 bases are shared with TRBD1. Germline lookup yields CDR1 SEHNR and CDR2 FQNEAQ (reference sequence). The CDR3 totals 16 residues. V shed 2 bases and J 9 bases; nucleotides not matched to a gene: 10. The CDR3 is CASSLYTGRDSSPLHF. The CDR3 region has the DNA TGTGCCAGCAGCTTATATACCGGCAGGGACAGTTCACCCCTCCACTTT.

The chain recombines TRBV27 with TRBJ1-3; D possibly corresponds to TRBD1 (5 bases). Between the trimmed V and J ends, which lost 3 bases and 2 bases, there was a span of 5 bases. The CDR3 runs to 13 residues. Germline CDR1 is MNHEY and CDR2 is SMNVEV (reference sequence). The DNA of the CDR3 is TGTGCCAGCAGTTTCAGGGCTGGAAACACCATATATTTT. Protein: CASSFRAGNTIYF.

This chain links TRBV2 with TRBJ1-2, with D uncertain. Deletions cut 7 bases from V and 3 bases from J, with 15 bases between. This CDR3 is 14 amino acids long. Germline V gene lookup returns CDR1 SNHLY and CDR2 FYNNEI. The CDR3 loop is CASIGGGIHYGYTF. The DNA of the CDR3 is TGTGCCAGCATCGGAGGAGGCATTCACTATGGCTACACCTTC.

The chain couples TRBV6-5 to TRBJ2-2; D perhaps matches TRBD1 (6 bases). CDR1 and CDR2 (germline): MNHEY, SVGAGI. This CDR3 contains 13 residues. Trimming stripped 6 bases from V and 7 bases from J, with 12 bases between. The CDR3 DNA reads as TGTGCCAGCAGCCGGACAGTACTCGGGGAGCTGTTTTTT. Encoded protein: CASSRTVLGELFF.

The rearrangement links TRBV27 to TRBJ2-7; TRBD1 matches 10 bases. Germline V CDR1 and CDR2: MNHEY, SMNVEV (reference sequence). CDR3 length: 15 amino acids. Trimming took 5 bases from V and 6 from J; bases not matched to a gene: 10. The DNA for the CDR3 is TGTGCCAGCAGTCCCCGACCGGGACAGGGGTTCGAGCAGTACTTC. It is translated as CASSPRPGQGFEQYF.

The V gene is TRBV25-1, the J gene TRBJ2-1; D is possibly TRBD1 (8 bases). The germline V and J ends were trimmed by 7 bases and 10 bases, with 20 bases remaining between them. Germline loops: CDR1 MGHDK, CDR2 SYGVNS. The CDR3 runs to 14 residues. As DNA, the CDR3 is TGTGCCAGCACTCCTAGCGGACAGGGCCGGGAGCAGTTCTTC. Protein sequence: CASTPSGQGREQFF.

The chain links TRBV13 to TRBJ1-4; D remains ambiguous. The CDR3 runs 14 residues. V was shortened by 7 bases and J by 4 bases, with 13 bases between the two germline ends. CDR1 and CDR2 from the germline V gene are PRHDT and FYEKMQ (reference sequence). CDR3: CASTRRKNNEKLFF. In DNA form, the CDR3 reads TGTGCCAGCACCCGCAGGAAGAATAATGAAAAACTGTTTTTT.

This clone was observed a single time. The chain joins TRBV7-8 to TRBJ2-1; D may be TRBD2 (5 bases). Germline V CDR1 and CDR2: SGHVS, FQNEAQ. V lost 2 bases and J 6 bases, leaving 20 bases between the germline ends. CDR3 length: 17 amino acids. CDR3 residues: CASSLFLSAGLLNEQFF. The CDR3 region has the DNA TGTGCCAGCAGCTTATTTCTCAGCGCCGGACTTCTCAATGAGCAGTTCTTC.

This chain links TRBV5-1 with TRBJ2-2, with TRBD1 matching 7 bases. In germline, CDR1 is SGHRS, CDR2 YFSETQ. The V and J ends lost 0 bases and 3 bases, in that order; junction bases with no gene match: 2. The CDR3 is 15 residues long. The CDR3 region has the DNA TGCGCCAGCAGCTTGGGACAGGGTTACACCGGGGAGCTGTTTTTT. The encoded protein is CASSLGQGYTGELFF.